Below are 21 T cell receptor beta chains sequenced from a single sample in a study of shared clonotypes between healthy human individuals. The repertoire was sequenced with immunoSEQ multiplex PCR; TCRdb's copy has only in-frame clones and lacks some. In the table there are about 710,000 clones, around three quarters of which are singletons. Sequencing was performed on memory CD4+ T cells sorted from blood. Stated subset: CD45RA-negative fraction. The receptors come from a woman under 40 in good health.

This clone was seen only once. The chain joins TRBV27 to TRBJ2-7; 10 bases line up with TRBD1. With 8 bases clipped from V and 6 bases from J, the junction kept 10 bases outside the gene matches. Germline CDR1 MNHEY, CDR2 SMNVEV (reference sequence). The CDR3 loop spans 14 amino acids. The CDR3 here is CASAFVTGGSEQYF. As DNA, the CDR3 is TGTGCCAGCGCCTTTGTGACAGGGGGCTCCGAGCAGTACTTC.

The rearrangement joins TRBV6-4 to TRBJ2-2; 7 bases line up with TRBD2. This CDR3 is built from 15 residues. The germline CDR1 and CDR2 sequences are MRHNA and SNTAGT. Trimming took 0 bases from V and 4 from J; bases not matched to a gene: 2. CDR3 in DNA: TGTGCCAGCAGTGACTCGAGGGAGGGCACCGGGGAGCTGTTTTTT. Translation: CASSDSREGTGELFF.

V is TRBV5-1 and J is TRBJ2-3, with D unresolved. Trimming shortened V by 5 bases and J by 4 bases, and 5 bases separated the two germline ends. In germline, CDR1 is SGHRS, CDR2 YFSETQ. The CDR3 contains 11 residues. Here the CDR3 reads CASRMADTQYF. The CDR3 nucleotides read TGCGCCAGCAGGATGGCAGATACGCAGTATTTT.

Of note for this clone: Different DNA sequences within this sample yield the same CDR3. V usage is TRBV5-1 and J usage is TRBJ1-5, with D hard to call. CDR1 is SGHRS and CDR2 is YFSETQ in the germline V gene. The CDR3 runs 15 residues. V was shortened by 0 bases and J by 2 bases, with 9 bases between the two germline ends. CDR3 protein: CASSLEGAGNQPQHF. CDR3 DNA: TGCGCCAGCAGCTTGGAAGGAGCGGGCAATCAGCCCCAGCATTTT.

The V call is TRBV19, the J call TRBJ1-1, with D hard to call. CDR1 and CDR2 (germline): LNHDA, SQIVND (reference sequence). The CDR3 contains 14 residues. Deletions cut 4 bases from V and 4 bases from J, with 13 bases between. CDR3 region: CASSSYNWGTEAFF. The DNA for the CDR3 is TGTGCCAGTAGTAGTTATAACTGGGGCACTGAAGCTTTCTTT.

The V gene is TRBV7-7, the J gene TRBJ2-7, with D unresolved. Germline CDR1 and CDR2: SSHAT and FNYEAQ (reference sequence). The CDR3 covers 15 residues. The V and J ends lost 5 bases and 5 bases respectively, with 19 bases between them. This chain's CDR3 is CASSPGPSRSNEQYF. CDR3 bases: TGTGCCAGCAGCCCGGGCCCTTCGAGGAGCAACGAGCAGTACTTC.

This chain connects TRBV6-1 to TRBJ2-5, with D possibly TRBD2 on 6 matching bases. There are 17 residues in the CDR3. Trimming removed 3 bases from V and 4 bases from J, with 21 bases in between. Germline values: CDR1 MNHNS, CDR2 SASEGT. In nucleotides, the CDR3 is TGTGCCAGCAGTGACCCAAGGGGTCCGGGAGTTATAGAGACCCAGTACTTC. It yields the protein CASSDPRGPGVIETQYF.

The J gene is TRBJ1-6, the V gene TRBV20-1; tentative D call: TRBD1 (5 bases). CDR3 size: 11 residues. CDR1 DFQATT and CDR2 SNEGSKA come from the germline V gene (reference sequence). Trimming removed 6 bases at V and 8 bases at J, with 8 bases between. CDR3 nucleotide sequence: TGCAGTGCCCGGGGGGATTCACCCCTCCACTTT. Amino acid sequence: CSARGDSPLHF.

The rearrangement joins TRBV19 to TRBJ2-7, with D unresolved. This CDR3 comprises 14 residues. Germline loops: CDR1 LNHDA, CDR2 SQIVND (reference sequence). V was shortened by 3 bases and J by 2 bases, with 11 bases between the two germline ends. The CDR3 nucleotides read TGTGCCAGTAGTATGAACTCACCTCCCTACGAGCAGTACTTC. Protein: CASSMNSPPYEQYF. Looking up the rest from reference TRBV19 and TRBJ2-7 gives the full variable domain: DGGITQSPKYLFRKEGQNVTLSCEQNLNHDAMYWYRQDPGQGLRLIYYSQIVNDFQKGDIAEGYSVSREKKESFPLTVTSAQKNPTAFYLCASSMNSPPYEQYFGPGTRLTVT.

In regard to this clone: In the same sample, other DNA sequences code for this CDR3. J is TRBJ2-1 and V is TRBV5-1; D is perhaps TRBD2 (5 bases). Germline loops: CDR1 SGHRS, CDR2 YFSETQ. This CDR3 is built from 15 residues. The V and J ends lost 0 bases and 2 bases respectively, with 9 bases between them. The CDR3: CASSLAGETYNEQFF. The DNA of the CDR3 is TGCGCCAGCAGCTTGGCCGGGGAAACCTACAATGAGCAGTTCTTC.

This clone was detected once. This chain joins TRBV10-3 and TRBJ2-3; TRBD2 aligns across 7 bases. This CDR3 has 17 amino acids. J gave up 3 bases and V 4 bases, and 13 bases lay outside the gene matches. CDR1 is ENHRY and CDR2 is SYGVKD in the germline V gene. CDR3 sequence (DNA): TGTGCCATCAGTGGGAGACGAACTAGCGAGGGGACAGATACGCAGTATTTT. Residues: CAISGRRTSEGTDTQYF.

The chain employs TRBV6-6 and TRBJ2-7; no clear D gene. V lost 8 bases, J lost 0 bases, and 5 bases lay in between. Germline V gene sequence: CDR1 MNHNY, CDR2 SVGAGI (reference sequence). The CDR3 has 11 amino acids. This chain's CDR3 is CASAGSYEQYF. In DNA, the CDR3 is TGTGCCAGCGCAGGCTCCTACGAGCAGTACTTC.

Regarding this clone: The identical CDR3 is also encoded by other nucleotide sequences in the sample. The chain has TRBV5-1 and TRBJ2-1; 7 nucleotides match TRBD2. The germline CDR1 and CDR2 sequences are SGHRS and YFSETQ. The V and J ends lost 2 bases and 5 bases, in that order; junction bases with no gene match: 7. This CDR3 is built from 15 residues. CDR3 residues: CASSLSSGADNEQFF. In DNA, the CDR3 is TGCGCCAGCAGCTTATCCAGCGGGGCAGACAATGAGCAGTTCTTC.

The J gene is TRBJ1-2, the V gene TRBV6-1; perhaps TRBD1 as D (5 bases). Germline CDR1 is MNHNS and CDR2 is SASEGT. V lost 2 bases, J lost 0 bases, and 13 bases lay in between. The CDR3 covers 16 residues. CDR3 sequence reads: CASSESRGRANYGYTF. The CDR3 bases are TGTGCCAGCAGTGAAAGTAGGGGACGCGCTAACTATGGCTACACCTTC.

The J gene is TRBJ1-5, the V gene TRBV13; unclear D gene. Between the trimmed V and J ends, which lost 3 bases and 0 bases, there was a span of 9 bases. CDR3 length: 15 amino acids. CDR1 and CDR2 (germline): PRHDT, FYEKMQ (reference sequence). As DNA, the CDR3 is TGTGCCAGCAGCTTCCGTCGACATAGCAATCAGCCCCAGCATTTT. This gives the protein CASSFRRHSNQPQHF.

This clone was counted once. The rearrangement uses TRBV11-2 and TRBJ2-2; 7 bases align to TRBD2. The CDR3 is 17 residues long. V lost 7 bases, J lost 5 bases, and 16 bases stayed unmatched. In germline, CDR1 is SGHAT, CDR2 FQNNGV. The CDR3, as DNA: TGTGCCAGCACCCTTGGGGTAGCGGGTAGTGGGACCGGGGAGCTGTTTTTT. As protein: CASTLGVAGSGTGELFF.

This rearrangement joins TRBV7-9 to TRBJ1-1; D is possibly TRBD1 (5 bases). CDR1 and CDR2 from the germline V gene are SEHNR and FQNEAQ (reference sequence). This CDR3 spans 14 amino acids. The V end was cut by 4 bases, the J end by 0 bases, with 9 bases between. The chain's CDR3 is CASSSGGMNTEAFF. For the CDR3, the DNA is TGTGCCAGCAGCTCCGGGGGGATGAACACTGAAGCTTTCTTT.

This clone was picked up many times. CDR3: CASSLSTDSYEQYF. The DNA of the CDR3 is TGCGCCAGCAGCCTGTCGACAGACTCCTACGAGCAGTACTTC. The chain has TRBV5-1 and TRBJ2-7; maybe TRBD1 (5 bases). With 4 bases removed from V and 0 bases from J, the gap between germline ends came to 11 bases. This CDR3 contains 14 residues. Germline assignment: CDR1 SGHRS and CDR2 YFSETQ.

The chain joins TRBV5-6 to TRBJ2-1, with 10 bases identical to TRBD2. Trimming removed 2 bases from V and 0 bases from J; junction bases left unmatched: 8. CDR1 and CDR2 from the germline V gene are SGHDT and YYEEEE. The CDR3 consists of 18 residues. CDR3 residues: CASSFWRGLASSYNEQFF. CDR3 sequence (DNA): TGTGCCAGCAGCTTTTGGAGGGGACTAGCGAGCTCCTACAATGAGCAGTTCTTC.

The chain couples TRBV19 to TRBJ2-6; 8 bases align to TRBD1. This CDR3 is 17 amino acids long. Germline values: CDR1 LNHDA, CDR2 SQIVND (reference sequence). J lost 2 bases, V lost 7 bases, and 10 bases had no gene match. CDR3 region: CASKEQGGLAGANVLTF. The DNA for the CDR3 is TGTGCCAGTAAGGAACAGGGGGGTCTCGCTGGGGCCAACGTCCTGACTTTC.

The chain combines TRBV4-1 with TRBJ1-2, with 10 positions matching TRBD1. Trimming removed 4 bases from V and 8 bases from J; junction bases left unmatched: 13. There are 16 residues in the CDR3. Germline lookup yields CDR1 MGHRA and CDR2 YSYEKL. The CDR3 DNA is TGCGCCAGCAGCCCTACCCGGGGACAGGGGCGTTTGGGCTACACCTTC. It specifies CASSPTRGQGRLGYTF.